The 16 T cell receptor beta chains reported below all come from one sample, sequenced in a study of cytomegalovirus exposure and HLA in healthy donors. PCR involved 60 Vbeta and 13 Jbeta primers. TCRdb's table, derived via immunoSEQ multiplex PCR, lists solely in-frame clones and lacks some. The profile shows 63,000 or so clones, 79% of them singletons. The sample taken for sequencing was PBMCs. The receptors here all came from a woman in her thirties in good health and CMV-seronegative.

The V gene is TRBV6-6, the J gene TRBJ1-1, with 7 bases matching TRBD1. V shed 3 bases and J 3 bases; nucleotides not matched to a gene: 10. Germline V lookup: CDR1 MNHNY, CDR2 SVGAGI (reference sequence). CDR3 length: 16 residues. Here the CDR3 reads CASSYGLGQGDTEAFF. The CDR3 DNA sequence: TGTGCCAGCAGTTATGGTTTGGGTCAGGGGGACACTGAAGCTTTCTTT.

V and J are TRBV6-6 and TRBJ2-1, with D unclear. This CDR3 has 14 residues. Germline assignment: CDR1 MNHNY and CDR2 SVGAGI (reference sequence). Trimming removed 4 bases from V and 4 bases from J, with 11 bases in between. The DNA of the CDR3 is TGTGCCAGCAGTTCCAGGATTGGATACAATGAGCAGTTCTTC. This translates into CASSSRIGYNEQFF.

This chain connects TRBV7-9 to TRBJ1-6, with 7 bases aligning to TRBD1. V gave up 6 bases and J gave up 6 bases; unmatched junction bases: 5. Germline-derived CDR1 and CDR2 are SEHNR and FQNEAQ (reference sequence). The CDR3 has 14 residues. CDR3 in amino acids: CASSFTGVNSPLHF. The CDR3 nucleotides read TGTGCCAGCAGTTTTACAGGGGTTAATTCACCCCTCCACTTT.

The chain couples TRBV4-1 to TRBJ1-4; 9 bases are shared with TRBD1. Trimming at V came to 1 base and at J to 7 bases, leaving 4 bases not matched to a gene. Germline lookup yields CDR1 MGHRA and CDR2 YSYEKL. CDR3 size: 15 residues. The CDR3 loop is CASSQGTGVGEKLFF. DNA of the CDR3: TGCGCCAGCAGCCAAGGGACAGGGGTGGGTGAAAAACTGTTTTTT.

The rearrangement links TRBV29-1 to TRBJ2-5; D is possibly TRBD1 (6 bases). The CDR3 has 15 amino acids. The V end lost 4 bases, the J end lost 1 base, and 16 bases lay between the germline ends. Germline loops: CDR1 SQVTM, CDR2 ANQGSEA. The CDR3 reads CSVGGQGVIQETQYF. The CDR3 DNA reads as TGCAGCGTTGGGGGGCAGGGAGTCATCCAAGAGACCCAGTACTTC.

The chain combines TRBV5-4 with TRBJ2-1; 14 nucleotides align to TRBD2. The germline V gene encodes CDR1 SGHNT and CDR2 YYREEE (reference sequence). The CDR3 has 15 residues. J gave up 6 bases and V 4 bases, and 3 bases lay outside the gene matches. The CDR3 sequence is CASSETSGRANEQFF. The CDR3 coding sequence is TGTGCCAGCAGCGAGACTAGCGGGAGGGCCAATGAGCAGTTCTTC.

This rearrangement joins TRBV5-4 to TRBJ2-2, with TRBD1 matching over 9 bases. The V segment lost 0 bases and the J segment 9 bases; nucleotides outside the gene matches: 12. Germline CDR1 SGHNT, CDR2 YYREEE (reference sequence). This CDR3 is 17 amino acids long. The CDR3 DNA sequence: TGTGCCAGCAGCTTGGCTCCGGGACAGGGCATCGCCAGGGAGCTGTTTTTT. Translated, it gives CASSLAPGQGIARELFF.

The CDR3 nucleotides read TGTGCCAGCAGTCCGGGGAGGGACACCGGGGAGCTGTTTTTT. Amino acids: CASSPGRDTGELFF. The chain is built from TRBV28 and TRBJ2-2; 7 bases match TRBD2. V dropped 5 bases and J dropped 3; count of bases not matched to a gene: 3. The CDR3 is made up of 14 amino acids. Germline values: CDR1 MDHEN, CDR2 SYDVKM.

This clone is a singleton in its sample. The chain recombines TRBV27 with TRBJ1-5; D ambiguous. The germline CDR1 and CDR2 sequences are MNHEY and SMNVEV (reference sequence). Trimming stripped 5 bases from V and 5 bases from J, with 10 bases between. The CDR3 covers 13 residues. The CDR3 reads CASSKRAYQPQHF. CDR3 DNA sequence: TGTGCCAGCAGTAAGAGGGCCTATCAGCCCCAGCATTTT.

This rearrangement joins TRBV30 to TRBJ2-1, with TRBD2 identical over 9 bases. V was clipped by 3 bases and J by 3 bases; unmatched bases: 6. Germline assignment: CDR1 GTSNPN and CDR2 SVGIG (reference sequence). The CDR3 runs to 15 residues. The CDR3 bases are TGTGCCTGGAGCTTAGCGGGAGATCTCTACAATGAGCAGTTCTTC. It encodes CAWSLAGDLYNEQFF.

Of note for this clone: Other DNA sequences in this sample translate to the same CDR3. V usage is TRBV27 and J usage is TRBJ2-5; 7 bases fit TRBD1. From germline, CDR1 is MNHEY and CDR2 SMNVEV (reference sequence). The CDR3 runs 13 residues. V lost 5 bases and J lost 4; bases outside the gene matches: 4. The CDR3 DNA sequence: TGTGCCAGCAGTCACAGGGGCCCAGAGACCCAGTACTTC. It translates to CASSHRGPETQYF.

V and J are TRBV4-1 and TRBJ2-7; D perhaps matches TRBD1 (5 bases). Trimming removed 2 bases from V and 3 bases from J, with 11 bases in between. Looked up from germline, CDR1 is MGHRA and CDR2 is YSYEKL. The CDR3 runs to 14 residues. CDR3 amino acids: CASSQWTPNYEQYF. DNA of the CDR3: TGCGCCAGCAGCCAATGGACACCTAACTACGAGCAGTACTTC.

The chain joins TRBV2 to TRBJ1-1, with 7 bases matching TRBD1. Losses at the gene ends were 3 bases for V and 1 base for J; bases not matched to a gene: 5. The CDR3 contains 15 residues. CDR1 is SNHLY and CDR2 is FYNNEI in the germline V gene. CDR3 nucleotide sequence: TGTGCCAGCAGTGATCAGTCAGGGGGGAACACTGAAGCTTTCTTT. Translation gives CASSDQSGGNTEAFF.

Here the CDR3 DNA reads TGCAGCGTTGAAGATCAGGAGACAGGGGTTGCTGGCTACACCTTC. This encodes CSVEDQETGVAGYTF. V and J are TRBV29-1 and TRBJ1-2; 8 nucleotides agree with TRBD1. Trimming took 0 bases from V and 7 from J; bases not matched to a gene: 10. Germline V lookup: CDR1 SQVTM, CDR2 ANQGSEA. The CDR3 sequence is 15 residues long. Full variable domain (missing parts from reference TRBV29-1 and TRBJ1-2): SAVISQKPSRDICQRGTSLTIQCQVDSQVTMMFWYRQQPGQSLTLIATANQGSEATYESGFVIDKFPISRPNLTFSTLTVSNMSPEDSSIYLCSVEDQETGVAGYTFGSGTRLTVV.

The chain's CDR3 is CAWGGVYNQHF. For the CDR3, the DNA is TGTGCCTGGGGGGGGGTGTATAATCAGCATTTT. The chain employs TRBV30 and TRBJ1-5; TRBD1 is a possible D gene (5 bases). This CDR3 spans 11 amino acids. The V and J ends lost 5 bases and 13 bases respectively, with 15 bases between them. CDR1 is GTSNPN and CDR2 is SVGIG in the germline V gene (reference sequence).

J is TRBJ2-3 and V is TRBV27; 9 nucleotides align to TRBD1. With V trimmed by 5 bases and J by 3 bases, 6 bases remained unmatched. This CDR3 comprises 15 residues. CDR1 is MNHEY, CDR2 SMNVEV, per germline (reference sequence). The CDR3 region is CASSPGQGRTDTQYF. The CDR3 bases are TGTGCCAGCAGTCCGGGACAGGGCAGGACAGATACGCAGTATTTT.